This paragraph covers one T cell receptor (beta chain) sequence. Other nucleotide sequences in the sample specify the same CDR3. The entry originates in a study of blood T cell repertoires in COVID-19. Losses at the gene ends were 3 bases for V and 0 bases for J; bases not matched to a gene: 2. The CDR3 is 15 residues long. Germline loops: CDR1 KGHSH, CDR2 LQKENI. Using immunoSEQ multiplex PCR, the repertoire was profiled, and TCRdb retains in-frame clones only, with some absent. The table includes roughly 70,000 clones, 70% to 80% detected once. The chain is built from TRBV18 and TRBJ1-1; 9 nucleotides line up with TRBD1. The sequenced material came from peripheral blood. The sequence came from a woman aged 70 to 79 with acute or convalescent COVID-19. The CDR3 loop reads CASSPTGGMNTEAFF. The CDR3 DNA reads TGTGCCAGCTCACCGACAGGGGGTATGAACACTGAAGCTTTCTTT.